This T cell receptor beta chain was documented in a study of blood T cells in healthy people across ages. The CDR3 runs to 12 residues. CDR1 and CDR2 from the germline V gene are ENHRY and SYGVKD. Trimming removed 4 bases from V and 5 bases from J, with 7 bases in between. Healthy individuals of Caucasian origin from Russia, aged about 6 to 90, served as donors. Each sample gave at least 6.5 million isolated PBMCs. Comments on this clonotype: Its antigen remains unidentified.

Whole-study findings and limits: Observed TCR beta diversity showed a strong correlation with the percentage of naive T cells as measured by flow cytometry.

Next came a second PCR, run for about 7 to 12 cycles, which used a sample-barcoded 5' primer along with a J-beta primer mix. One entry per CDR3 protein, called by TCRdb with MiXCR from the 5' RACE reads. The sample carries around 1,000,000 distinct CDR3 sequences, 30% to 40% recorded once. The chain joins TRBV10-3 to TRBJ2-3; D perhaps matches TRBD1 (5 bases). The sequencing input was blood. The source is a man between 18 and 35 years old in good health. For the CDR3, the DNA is TGTGCCATCAGTGTAAGGGGAGATACGCAGTATTTT. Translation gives CAISVRGDTQYF.